This T cell receptor beta chain was sequenced for a study of blood T cells in healthy people across ages. Regarding the study as a whole: Donor CMV status, an unknown factor, possibly confounded changes in expanded clonotypes. Greater diversity and more naive CD4+ cells were seen in long-lived donors than in aged donors.

Trimming took 3 bases from V and 0 from J, leaving 12 bases between them. The CDR3 has 16 residues. In germline, CDR1 is DFQATT, CDR2 SNEGSKA (reference sequence). This clonotype appeared once. What it binds is unknown. A much bigger clone sits one base away, suggesting this may be a read error. For the second PCR, which ran for roughly 6 to 12 cycles, a sample-barcoded 5' primer and a J-beta primer mix were used. TCRdb ran MiXCR on the 5' RACE reads and lists one entry per CDR3 protein. The table lists under 800,000 distinct CDR3 sequences, 35% to 45% of them singletons. The rearrangement links TRBV20-1 to TRBJ2-6, with D possibly being TRBD2 (6 bases). Material: blood. This sequence was found in a woman aged 55-75 years in good health. In nucleotides, the CDR3 is TGCAGTGCTAGTCCCGGGGGAAACTCTGGGGCCAACGTCCTGACTTTC. It specifies CSASPGGNSGANVLTF.